This entry concerns a single T cell receptor beta chain. This record comes from a study of blood T cell repertoires in COVID-19. About the research overall: Samples came from the United States, Italy and Spain, spanning acute and convalescent COVID-19. Sample material is recorded as cDNA or gDNA derived from T cells, B-cell-depleted T cells, or PBMCs.

This CDR3 spans 14 amino acids. With 2 bases removed from V and 5 bases from J, the gap between germline ends came to 11 bases. Per the germline V gene, CDR1 is SGHNT and CDR2 is YYREEE (reference sequence). This table comes from immunoSEQ multiplex PCR, and its TCRdb copy is limited to in-frame clones, with some not included. The data show approximately 190,000 clones, with about 82% seen just once and under 5.5% held by the top ten. The receptor comes from a woman in her 30s with acute or convalescent COVID-19. V usage is TRBV5-4 and J usage is TRBJ2-1; TRBD1 is a possible D gene (6 bases). The material sequenced was peripheral blood. CDR3 residues: CASSFSDSNNEQFF. The DNA for the CDR3 is TGTGCCAGCAGCTTCTCGGACAGCAACAATGAGCAGTTCTTC. The full variable domain, rest sourced from reference TRBV5-4 and TRBJ2-1, is ETGVTQSPTHLIKTRGQQVTLRCSSQSGHNTVSWYQQALGQGPQFIFQYYREEENGRGNFPPRFSGLQFPNYSSELNVNALELDDSALYLCASSFSDSNNEQFFGPGTRLTVL.